This T cell receptor (beta chain) is drawn from a study of control samples from healthy donors and cancer patients. CDR1 MDHEN and CDR2 SYDVKM come from the germline V gene. The CDR3 runs 14 residues. Trimming took off 1 base at V and 11 bases at J, with 18 bases between the two ends. Sequencing used immunoSEQ multiplex PCR; TCRdb keeps in-frame clones, though not all of them. There are approximately 160,000 clones in the sample; 80% to 95% occur only once, and approximately 0.7% lies in the top ten. Sequencing was done on a sample of blood. This TCR derives from a woman aged 30 to 39 in good health. The rearrangement joins TRBV28 to TRBJ2-7; D is possibly TRBD1 or TRBD2 (6 bases each). CDR3 protein: CASSLFTRGLDEYF. The CDR3 DNA reads as TGTGCCAGCAGTTTATTTACCCGGGGGCTAGATGAGTACTTC.